This TCR beta chain was profiled in a study of neoadjuvant nivolumab and ipilimumab in lung cancer. About the research overall: Patients got nivolumab 3 mg/kg on days 1, 15 and 29; combination added ipilimumab 1 mg/kg day 1. Whole-study results and caveats: TCR receptors were sequenced in few samples. Resected-tumor TCR richness correlated positively with pretherapy blood richness. Compared with tumor-adjacent uninvolved lung, resected tumors showed greater richness and clonality.

Germline CDR1 reads SEHNR; CDR2 reads FQNEAQ (reference sequence). The CDR3 runs to 12 residues. Repertoires were generated with immunoSEQ multiplex PCR, while TCRdb's copy carries only in-frame clones and drops some. The sample lists about 13,000 clones; more than 90% were seen once. Notes on this clone: Its antigen is still unknown.

The chain is built from TRBV7-9 and TRBJ2-7; 7 nucleotides align to TRBD2. This clonotype was sampled from an adult with non-small cell lung cancer. This specimen consisted of peripheral blood, obtained after neoadjuvant nivolumab, alone or with ipilimumab, at or shortly before surgery. CDR3 loop: CASGTPSYEQYF. The CDR3 nucleotides are TGTGCGAGCGGGACCCCCTCCTACGAGCAGTACTTC.